This T cell receptor beta chain is from a study of blood T cell repertoires in COVID-19. About the study: T cells, B-cell-depleted T cells, or PBMCs provided the cDNA or gDNA that served as material.

CDR3 length: 16 residues. Germline CDR1 reads LNHDA; CDR2 reads SQIVND (reference sequence). V was trimmed by 2 bases and J by 0 bases, leaving 14 bases between them. Sequencing was performed with immunoSEQ multiplex PCR; in TCRdb, only in-frame clones are kept and a portion is missing. The data show around 220,000 clones, about 90% seen once. This clonotype was obtained from a man between 40 and 49 years old with active or convalescent COVID-19. The chain recombines TRBV19 with TRBJ2-7; possible D gene TRBD1, 5 bases. Material for sequencing was peripheral blood. The CDR3 sequence: CASSIYGTGTSYEQYF. CDR3 bases: TGTGCCAGTAGTATATATGGAACAGGCACCTCCTACGAGCAGTACTTC.